The clone carrying this T cell receptor (beta chain) appeared many times. These data come from a study of T cells in Graves' hyperthyroidism and ophthalmopathy. The CDR3 contains 15 residues. V lost 11 bases, J lost 5 bases, and 12 bases stayed unmatched. The CDR3 regions of TCR beta were amplified from RNA transcripts. First-round RT-PCR with HTBI primers amplified the TCR CDR3 region. A single record per CDR3 protein comes from TCRdb applying MiXCR to the multiplex PCR reads. The sample includes about 400,000 distinct CDR3 sequences, more than 15% of them seen just once. The sequencing sample was made of blood. The chain recombines TRBV12-3 or TRBV12-4 with TRBJ2-5, with 12 bases identical to TRBD1. This TCR was recovered from a woman younger than 30 with Graves' hyperthyroidism that later progressed to Graves' ophthalmopathy. The CDR3 here is CASTPGQGARETQYF. For the CDR3, the DNA is TGTGCCTCAACCCCGGGACAGGGGGCTAGGGAGACCCAGTACTTC.